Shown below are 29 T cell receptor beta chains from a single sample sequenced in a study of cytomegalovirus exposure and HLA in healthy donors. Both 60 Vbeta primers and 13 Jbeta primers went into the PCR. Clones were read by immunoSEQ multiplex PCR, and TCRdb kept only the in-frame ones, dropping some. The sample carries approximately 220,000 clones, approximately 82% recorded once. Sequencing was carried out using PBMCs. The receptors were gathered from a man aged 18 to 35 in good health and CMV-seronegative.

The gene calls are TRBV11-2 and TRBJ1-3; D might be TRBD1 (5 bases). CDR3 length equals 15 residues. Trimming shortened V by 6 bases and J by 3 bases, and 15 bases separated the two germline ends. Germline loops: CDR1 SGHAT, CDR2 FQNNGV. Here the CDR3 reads CASSFRGGLGNTIYF. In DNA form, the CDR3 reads TGTGCCAGCAGTTTTCGGGGGGGACTTGGAAACACCATATATTTT.

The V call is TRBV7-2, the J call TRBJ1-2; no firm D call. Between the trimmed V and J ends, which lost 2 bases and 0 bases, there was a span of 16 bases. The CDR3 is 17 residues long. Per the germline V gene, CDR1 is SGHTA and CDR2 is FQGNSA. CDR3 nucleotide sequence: TGTGCCAGCAGCTTATATTCCGGGAGCCCCGCTAACTATGGCTACACCTTC. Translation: CASSLYSGSPANYGYTF.

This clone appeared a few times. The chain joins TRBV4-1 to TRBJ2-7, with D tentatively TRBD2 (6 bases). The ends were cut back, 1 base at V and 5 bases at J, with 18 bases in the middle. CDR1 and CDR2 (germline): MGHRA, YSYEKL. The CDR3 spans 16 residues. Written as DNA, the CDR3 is TGCGCCAGCAGCCAAGTGACGGCCCGACGGGAGCACGAGCAGTACTTC. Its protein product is CASSQVTARREHEQYF.

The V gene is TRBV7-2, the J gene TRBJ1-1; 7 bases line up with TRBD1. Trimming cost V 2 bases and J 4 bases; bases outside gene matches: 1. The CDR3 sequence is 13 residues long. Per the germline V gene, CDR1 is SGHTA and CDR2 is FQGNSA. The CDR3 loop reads CASSLNRGTEAFF. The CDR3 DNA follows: TGTGCCAGCAGCTTAAACAGGGGCACTGAAGCTTTCTTT.

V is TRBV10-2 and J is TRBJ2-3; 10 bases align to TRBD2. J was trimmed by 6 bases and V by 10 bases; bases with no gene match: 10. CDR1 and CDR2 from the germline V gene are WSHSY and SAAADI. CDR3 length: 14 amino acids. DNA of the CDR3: TGCGCCACCTCAAGCGGGAGGGCCGGGGATACGCAGTATTTT. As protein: CATSSGRAGDTQYF.

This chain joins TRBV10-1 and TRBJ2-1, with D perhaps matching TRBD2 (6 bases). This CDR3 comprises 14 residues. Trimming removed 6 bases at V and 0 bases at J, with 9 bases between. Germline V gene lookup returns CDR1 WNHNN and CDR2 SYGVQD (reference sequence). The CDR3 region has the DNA TGCGCCAGCAGCCTTAGCGGCTCCTACAATGAGCAGTTCTTC. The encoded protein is CASSLSGSYNEQFF.

The DNA of the CDR3 is TGCGCCAGCAGCCGAGCCGGGACAGGGGGGTCGAGCACTGAAGCTTTCTTT. Translated: CASSRAGTGGSSTEAFF. This chain joins TRBV4-1 and TRBJ1-1; 11 bases align to TRBD1. The CDR3 is 17 residues long. Unmatched junction bases numbered 11, after V lost 4 bases and J lost 4 bases. Germline values: CDR1 MGHRA, CDR2 YSYEKL.

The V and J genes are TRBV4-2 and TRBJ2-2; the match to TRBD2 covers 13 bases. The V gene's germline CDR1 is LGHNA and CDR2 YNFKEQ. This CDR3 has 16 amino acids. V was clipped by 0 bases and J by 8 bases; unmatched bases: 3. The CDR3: CASSQDGLAGAGELFF. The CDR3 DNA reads TGTGCCAGCAGCCAAGATGGACTAGCGGGAGCAGGGGAGCTGTTTTTT.

The DNA for the CDR3 is TGTGCCAGCAGTTTATCGGGAGGTGAAGCTTTCTTT. This encodes CASSLSGGEAFF. V usage is TRBV27 and J usage is TRBJ1-1; D not resolved. The CDR3 runs to 12 residues. V was cut by 0 bases and J by 7 bases, with 6 bases left in between. Germline assignment: CDR1 MNHEY and CDR2 SMNVEV (reference sequence).

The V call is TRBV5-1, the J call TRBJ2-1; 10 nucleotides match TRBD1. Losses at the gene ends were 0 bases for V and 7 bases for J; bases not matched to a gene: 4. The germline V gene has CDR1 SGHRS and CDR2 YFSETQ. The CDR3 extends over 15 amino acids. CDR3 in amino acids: CASSLAGTGANEQFF. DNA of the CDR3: TGCGCCAGCAGCTTGGCCGGGACAGGGGCGAATGAGCAGTTCTTC.

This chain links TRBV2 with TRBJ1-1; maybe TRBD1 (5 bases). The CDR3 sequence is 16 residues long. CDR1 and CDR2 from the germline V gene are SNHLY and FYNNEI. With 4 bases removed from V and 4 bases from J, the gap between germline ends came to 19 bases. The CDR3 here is CASSGEDKGPSTEAFF. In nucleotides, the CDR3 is TGTGCCAGCAGTGGAGAGGACAAGGGCCCTTCCACTGAAGCTTTCTTT.

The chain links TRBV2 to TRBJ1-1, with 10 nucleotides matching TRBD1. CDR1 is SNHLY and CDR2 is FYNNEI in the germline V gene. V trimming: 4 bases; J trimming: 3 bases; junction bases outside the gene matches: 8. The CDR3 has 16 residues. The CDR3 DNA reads TGTGCCAGCAGTGTGGGACAGGGGATCCGATACACTGAAGCTTTCTTT. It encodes CASSVGQGIRYTEAFF.

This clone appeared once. Written as DNA, the CDR3 is TGCGCCAGCAGCTTTAAAGCGGAAGTAAGCACAGATACGCAGTATTTT. Translating it yields CASSFKAEVSTDTQYF. This chain connects TRBV5-1 to TRBJ2-3; D may be TRBD2 (5 bases). The V end was cut by 2 bases, the J end by 0 bases, with 13 bases between. In germline, CDR1 is SGHRS, CDR2 YFSETQ. The CDR3 extends over 16 amino acids.

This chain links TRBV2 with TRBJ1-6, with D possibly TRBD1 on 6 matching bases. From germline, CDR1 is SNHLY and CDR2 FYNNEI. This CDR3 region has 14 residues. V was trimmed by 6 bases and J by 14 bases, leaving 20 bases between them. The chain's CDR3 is CASRTRDTGWTLHF. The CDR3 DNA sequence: TGTGCCAGCAGGACCCGGGACACAGGTTGGACCCTCCACTTT.

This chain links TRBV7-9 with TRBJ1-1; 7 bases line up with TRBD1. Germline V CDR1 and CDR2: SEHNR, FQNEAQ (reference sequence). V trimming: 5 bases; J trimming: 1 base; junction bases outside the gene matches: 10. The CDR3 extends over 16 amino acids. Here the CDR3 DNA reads TGTGCCAGCAGCCCAATTACAGGGGCTGGGAACACTGAAGCTTTCTTT. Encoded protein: CASSPITGAGNTEAFF.

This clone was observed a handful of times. CDR3 in amino acids: CASRDLAGGYNEQFF. The CDR3 DNA is TGTGCCAGTCGAGATCTAGCGGGGGGATACAATGAGCAGTTCTTC. V usage is TRBV19 and J usage is TRBJ2-1; 11 positions agree with TRBD2. This CDR3 has 15 residues. Germline lookup yields CDR1 LNHDA and CDR2 SQIVND (reference sequence). V was clipped by 8 bases and J by 4 bases; unmatched bases: 7.

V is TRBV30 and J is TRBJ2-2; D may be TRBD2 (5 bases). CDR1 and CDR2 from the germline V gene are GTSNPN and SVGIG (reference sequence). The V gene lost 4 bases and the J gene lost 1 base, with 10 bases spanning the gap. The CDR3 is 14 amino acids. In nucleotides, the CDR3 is TGTGCCTGGACGGGAAACCTGAACACCGGGGAGCTGTTTTTT. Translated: CAWTGNLNTGELFF.

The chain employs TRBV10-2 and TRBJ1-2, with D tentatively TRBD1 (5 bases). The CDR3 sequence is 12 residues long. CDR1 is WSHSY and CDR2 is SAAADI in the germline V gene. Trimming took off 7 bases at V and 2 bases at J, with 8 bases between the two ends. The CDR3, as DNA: TGCGCCAGCAAAGACAGAAACTATGGCTACACCTTC. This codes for CASKDRNYGYTF.

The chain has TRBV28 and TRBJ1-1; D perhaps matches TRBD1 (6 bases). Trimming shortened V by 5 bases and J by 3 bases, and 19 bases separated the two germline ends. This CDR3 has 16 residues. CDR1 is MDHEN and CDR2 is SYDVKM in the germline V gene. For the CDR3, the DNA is TGTGCCAGCAGTCCCAGGGCCTACAGGGTGGACACTGAAGCTTTCTTT. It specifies CASSPRAYRVDTEAFF.

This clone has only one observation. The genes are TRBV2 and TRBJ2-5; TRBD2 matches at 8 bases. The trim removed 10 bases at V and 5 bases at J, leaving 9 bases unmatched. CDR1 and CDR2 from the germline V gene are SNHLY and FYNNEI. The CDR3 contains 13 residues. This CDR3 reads CATGGGSGETQYF. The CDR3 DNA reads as TGTGCCACGGGAGGGGGGAGCGGGGAGACCCAGTACTTC.

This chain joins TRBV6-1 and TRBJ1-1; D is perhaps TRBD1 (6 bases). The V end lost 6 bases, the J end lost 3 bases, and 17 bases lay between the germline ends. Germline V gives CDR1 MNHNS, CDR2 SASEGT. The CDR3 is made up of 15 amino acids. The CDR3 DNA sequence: TGTGCCAGCAGGGTGTCAGGGGAGTCTCACACTGAAGCTTTCTTT. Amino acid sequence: CASRVSGESHTEAFF.

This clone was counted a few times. This CDR3 reads CASSVSRVMAQHF. CDR3 in DNA: TGTGCCAGTAGTGTCTCCAGGGTTATGGCCCAGCATTTT. The rearrangement uses TRBV19 and TRBJ1-5, with a weak D call TRBD1 (5 bases). CDR1 is LNHDA, CDR2 SQIVND, per germline (reference sequence). Trimming pared 5 bases from V and 11 bases from J, leaving 16 bases between. The CDR3 is 13 amino acids. Full variable domain (rest looked up from reference TRBV19 and TRBJ1-5): DGGITQSPKYLFRKEGQNVTLSCEQNLNHDAMYWYRQDPGQGLRLIYYSQIVNDFQKGDIAEGYSVSREKKESFPLTVTSAQKNPTAFYLCASSVSRVMAQHFGDGTRLSIL.

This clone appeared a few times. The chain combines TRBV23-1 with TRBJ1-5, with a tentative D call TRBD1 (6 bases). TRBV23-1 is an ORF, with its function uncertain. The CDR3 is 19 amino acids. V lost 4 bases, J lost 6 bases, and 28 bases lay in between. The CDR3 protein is CASSPLRRNRDTRSQPQHF. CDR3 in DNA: TGCGCCAGCAGTCCTCTCCGTCGCAACCGGGACACCAGGAGTCAGCCCCAGCATTTT.

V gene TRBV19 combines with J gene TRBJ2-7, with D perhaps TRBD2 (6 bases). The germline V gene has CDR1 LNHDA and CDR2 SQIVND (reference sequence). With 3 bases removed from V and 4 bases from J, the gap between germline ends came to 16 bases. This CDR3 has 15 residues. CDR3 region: CASSISGGAGYEQYF. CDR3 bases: TGTGCCAGTAGTATTAGCGGAGGGGCAGGGTACGAGCAGTACTTC.

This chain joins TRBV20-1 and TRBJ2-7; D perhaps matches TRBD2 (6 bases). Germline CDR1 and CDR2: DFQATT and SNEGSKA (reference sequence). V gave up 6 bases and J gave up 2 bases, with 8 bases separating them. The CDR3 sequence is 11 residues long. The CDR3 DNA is TGCAGTGCCAGGAGGGCCTACGAGCAGTACTTC. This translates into CSARRAYEQYF.

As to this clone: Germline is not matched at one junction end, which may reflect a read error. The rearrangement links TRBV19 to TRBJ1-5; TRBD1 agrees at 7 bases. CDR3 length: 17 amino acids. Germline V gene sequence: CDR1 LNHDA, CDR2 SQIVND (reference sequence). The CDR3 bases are TGTGCCAGCAGTATAGGACAGGCGATCTATAGCAATCAGCCCCAGCATTTT. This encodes CASSIGQAIYSNQPQHF.

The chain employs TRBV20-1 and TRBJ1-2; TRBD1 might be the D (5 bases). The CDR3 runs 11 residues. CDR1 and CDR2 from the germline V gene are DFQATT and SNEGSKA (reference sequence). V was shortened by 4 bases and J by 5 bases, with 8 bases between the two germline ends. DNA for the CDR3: TGCAGTGCTACCGGACAATATGGCTACACCTTC. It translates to CSATGQYGYTF.

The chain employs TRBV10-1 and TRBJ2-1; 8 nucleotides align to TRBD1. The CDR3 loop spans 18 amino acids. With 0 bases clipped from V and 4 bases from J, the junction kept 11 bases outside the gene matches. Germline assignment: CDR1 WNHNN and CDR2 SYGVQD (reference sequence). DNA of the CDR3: TGCGCCAGCAGTGAGTCGAAGCTAGGACAGGGTCAGTACAATGAGCAGTTCTTC. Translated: CASSESKLGQGQYNEQFF.

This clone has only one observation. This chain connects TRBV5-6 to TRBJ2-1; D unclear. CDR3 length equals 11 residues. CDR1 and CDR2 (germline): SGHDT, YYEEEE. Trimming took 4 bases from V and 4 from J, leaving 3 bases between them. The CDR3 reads CASSTYNEQFF. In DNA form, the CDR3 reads TGTGCCAGCAGCACATACAATGAGCAGTTCTTC.